This T cell receptor (beta chain) was identified during a study of TIL therapy for anti-PD-1-resistant metastatic lung cancer. The immunoSEQ assay was v3. Sequencing was performed with immunoSEQ multiplex PCR; in TCRdb, only in-frame clones are kept and a portion is missing. The repertoire holds approximately 27,000 clones, with roughly 72% as singletons. Time point here: pre-treatment sample, taken before nivolumab and TIL therapy. Tumor tissue came from excised metastases, mostly pleural nodules or supraclavicular lymph nodes. The sample was tumor tissue, taken at baseline. This sequence was found in a person between 25 and 80 years old with non-small cell lung cancer.

The CDR3 sequence is CASSQDRQRGTGETQYF. CDR3 nucleotides: TGCGCCAGCAGCCAAGATCGTCAGCGGGGGACGGGAGAGACCCAGTACTTC. The chain recombines TRBV4-1 with TRBJ2-5; the match to TRBD2 covers 8 bases. This CDR3 is built from 17 residues. The ends lost 0 bases at V and 4 bases at J; junction bases unmatched: 10. Germline lookup yields CDR1 MGHRA and CDR2 YSYEKL.